The rows below give T cell receptor beta chains drawn from one sample of a study of beta chain features in type 1 diabetes. Sequencing was performed with immunoSEQ multiplex PCR; in TCRdb, only in-frame clones are kept and a portion is missing. Among under 300,000 clones listed, under 20% were seen once. Sequenced material: naive CD4+ T cells from blood. These receptor sequences come from a man in his thirties or forties with type 1 diabetes. Each CDR3 is given with its conserved first and last residue. The order of the fields is V gene, J gene, clone size, CDR3 protein. Size values are once, few and many counts, or a class for expanded clones, and some rows have none.

v_gene: TRBV13
j_gene: TRBJ2-1
abundance: .
CDR3aa: CASSSLDRRTNNEQFF

v_gene: TRBV7-8
j_gene: TRBJ2-4
abundance: .
CDR3aa: CASSLGGRENIQYF

v_gene: TRBV28
j_gene: TRBJ1-2
abundance: few
CDR3aa: CASSLGRGYGYTF

v_gene: TRBV10-3
j_gene: TRBJ2-3
abundance: .
CDR3aa: CAITAGLAVDTQYF

v_gene: TRBV29-1
j_gene: TRBJ2-3
abundance: few
CDR3aa: CSPRDSGTDTQYF

v_gene: TRBV9
j_gene: TRBJ2-7
abundance: .
CDR3aa: CASSRTGLIAYEQYF

v_gene: TRBV6-1
j_gene: TRBJ2-2
abundance: .
CDR3aa: CASTPWTGTSGELFF

v_gene: TRBV13
j_gene: TRBJ2-7
abundance: .
CDR3aa: CASSLRGYEQYF

v_gene: TRBV5-1
j_gene: TRBJ2-7
abundance: .
CDR3aa: CASSLVSGPEYEQYF

v_gene: TRBV27
j_gene: TRBJ2-3
abundance: .
CDR3aa: CASSLAGDPSDTQYF

v_gene: TRBV25-1
j_gene: TRBJ2-1
abundance: few
CDR3aa: CASSEVASSYNEQFF

v_gene: TRBV29-1
j_gene: TRBJ2-5
abundance: .
CDR3aa: CSLREGVVETQYF

v_gene: TRBV6-5
j_gene: TRBJ2-7
abundance: few
CDR3aa: CASSYSRDLPSEQYF

v_gene: TRBV18
j_gene: TRBJ1-1
abundance: .
CDR3aa: CASSPQGRNTEAFF

v_gene: TRBV23-1
j_gene: TRBJ2-3
abundance: .
CDR3aa: CAGRGPRTETDTQYF

v_gene: TRBV10-3
j_gene: TRBJ2-5
abundance: few
CDR3aa: CAISGTGVYAQETQYF

v_gene: TRBV30
j_gene: TRBJ1-2
abundance: .
CDR3aa: CAWSPGLRGGYTF

v_gene: TRBV7-2
j_gene: TRBJ2-3
abundance: .
CDR3aa: CASSLITDTQYF

v_gene: TRBV9
j_gene: TRBJ1-4
abundance: .
CDR3aa: CASSVGQNEKLFF

v_gene: TRBV9
j_gene: TRBJ2-7
abundance: few
CDR3aa: CASSPPGTSAYEQYF

v_gene: TRBV29-1
j_gene: TRBJ1-1
abundance: few
CDR3aa: CSARGPEAFF

v_gene: TRBV19
j_gene: TRBJ2-7
abundance: .
CDR3aa: CASKSGSSYEQYF

v_gene: TRBV9
j_gene: TRBJ2-6
abundance: .
CDR3aa: CASSAGQSSGANVLTF

v_gene: TRBV29-1
j_gene: TRBJ2-5
abundance: .
CDR3aa: CSVQGRITETQYF

v_gene: TRBV10-3
j_gene: TRBJ1-1
abundance: .
CDR3aa: CAISDGTSLNTEAFF

v_gene: TRBV28
j_gene: TRBJ2-1
abundance: .
CDR3aa: CASSSPPRTALHNEQFF

v_gene: TRBV7-6
j_gene: TRBJ2-7
abundance: .
CDR3aa: CASSPGYEQYF

v_gene: TRBV29-1
j_gene: TRBJ2-7
abundance: .
CDR3aa: CSVTSGAGSSYEQYF

v_gene: TRBV6-5
j_gene: TRBJ2-7
abundance: few
CDR3aa: CASSFRGIYEQYF

v_gene: TRBV4-1
j_gene: TRBJ2-5
abundance: few
CDR3aa: CASSRGSSGQETQYF

v_gene: TRBV5-1
j_gene: TRBJ2-3
abundance: few
CDR3aa: CASSLLPSPNSDTQYF

v_gene: TRBV20-1
j_gene: TRBJ2-7
abundance: .
CDR3aa: CSAKISYEQYF

v_gene: TRBV5-1
j_gene: TRBJ2-3
abundance: .
CDR3aa: CASSSKLAGVSDTQYF